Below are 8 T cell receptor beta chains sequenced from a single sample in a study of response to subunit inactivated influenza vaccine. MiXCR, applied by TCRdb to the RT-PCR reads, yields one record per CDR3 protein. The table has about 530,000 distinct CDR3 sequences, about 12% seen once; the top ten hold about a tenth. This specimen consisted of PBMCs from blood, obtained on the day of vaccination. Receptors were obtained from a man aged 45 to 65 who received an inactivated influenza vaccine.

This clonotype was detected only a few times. The CDR3 DNA is TGCGCCAGCAGCTCGCCAACTGACAGTTACAATGAGCAGTTCTTC. Translation: CASSSPTDSYNEQFF. The genes are TRBV5-1 and TRBJ2-1; D is perhaps TRBD1 (5 bases). The CDR3 totals 15 residues. Germline V gene lookup returns CDR1 SGHRS and CDR2 YFSETQ. V was cut by 3 bases and J by 4 bases, with 14 bases left in between.

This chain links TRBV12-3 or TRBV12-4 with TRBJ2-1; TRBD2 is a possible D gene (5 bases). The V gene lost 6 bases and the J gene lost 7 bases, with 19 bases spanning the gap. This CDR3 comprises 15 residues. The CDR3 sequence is CASRSGSALANEQFF. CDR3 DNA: TGTGCCAGCAGGTCGGGTAGCGCCCTGGCGAATGAGCAGTTCTTC.

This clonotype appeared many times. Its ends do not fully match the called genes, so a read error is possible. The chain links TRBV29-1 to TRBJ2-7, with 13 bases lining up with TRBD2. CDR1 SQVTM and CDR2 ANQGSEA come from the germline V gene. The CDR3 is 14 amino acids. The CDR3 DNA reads TGCAGCGTAAACGGACTAGCGGGAGCCTATGAGCAGTACTTC. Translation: CSVNGLAGAYEQYF.

Here the CDR3 DNA reads TGTGCCAGCAGCTTAAGAGGAAGGGGGATAACATCCGGCGAGCAGTACTTC. Amino acids: CASSLRGRGITSGEQYF. This chain joins TRBV11-2 and TRBJ2-7, with D possibly being TRBD1 (6 bases). Germline lookup yields CDR1 SGHAT and CDR2 FQNNGV. This CDR3 has 17 residues. Trimming shortened V by 2 bases and J by 6 bases, and 23 bases separated the two germline ends.

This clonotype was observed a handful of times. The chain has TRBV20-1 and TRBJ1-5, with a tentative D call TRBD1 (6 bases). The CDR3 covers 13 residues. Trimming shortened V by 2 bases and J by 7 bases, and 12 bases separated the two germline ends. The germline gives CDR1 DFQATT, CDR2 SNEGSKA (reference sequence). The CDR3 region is CSARKQGFQPQHF. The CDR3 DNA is TGCAGTGCTAGAAAACAGGGATTCCAGCCCCAGCATTTT.

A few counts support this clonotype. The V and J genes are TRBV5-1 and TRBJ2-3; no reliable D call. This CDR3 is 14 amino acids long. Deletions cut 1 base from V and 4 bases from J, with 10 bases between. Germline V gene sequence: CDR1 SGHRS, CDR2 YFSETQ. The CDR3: CASSLNDPSDTQYF. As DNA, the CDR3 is TGCGCCAGCAGCTTGAATGACCCATCAGATACGCAGTATTTT.

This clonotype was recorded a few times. CDR3 region: CASVRAVVFF. As DNA, the CDR3 is TGCGCCAGCGTTAGGGCAGTGGTTTTCTTT. This sequence joins TRBV5-1 and TRBJ1-1; D gene unclear. Germline loops: CDR1 SGHRS, CDR2 YFSETQ. V gave up 7 bases and J gave up 13 bases, with 14 bases separating them. The CDR3 is made up of 10 amino acids. Variable domain in full (rest from reference TRBV5-1 and TRBJ1-1): KAGVTQTPRYLIKTRGQQVTLSCSPISGHRSVSWYQQTPGQGLQFLFEYFSETQRNKGNFPGRFSGRQFSNSRSEMNVSTLELGDSALYLCASVRAVVFFGQGTRLTVV.

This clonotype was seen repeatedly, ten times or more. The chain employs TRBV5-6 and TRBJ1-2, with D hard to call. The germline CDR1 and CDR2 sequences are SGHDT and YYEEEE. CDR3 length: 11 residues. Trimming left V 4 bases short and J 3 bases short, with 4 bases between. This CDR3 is CASSGDYGYTF. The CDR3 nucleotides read TGTGCCAGCAGCGGTGACTATGGCTACACCTTC.